Below, one T cell receptor (beta chain) is given with its context. The target antigen is unknown. These data come from a study of shared clonotypes between healthy human individuals. Regarding the study as a whole: Generation probabilities of non-shared clonotypes were lower (relative to those shared by all four donors).

The assay was run at deep level. In the authors' methods: Filtering of immunoSEQ junctional sequences could not match full-length read filtering. Only in-frame clones appear in the TCRdb table, and some are missing; sequencing was by immunoSEQ multiplex PCR. V, J and clone size are taken as reported in that table, and D and trimming were inferred from the DNA itself. The sample lists roughly 700,000 clones, around 67% seen once, with about 1.7% in the top ten. The source material was memory CD4+ T cells sorted from blood. Subset meaning: CD45RA-negative fraction. The clonotype originates from a woman aged 25 to 39 in good health.

CDR3 sequence reads: CASSRPLRESSYEQYF. CDR3 in DNA: TGTGCCAGCTCAAGGCCTCTCCGGGAATCGTCCTACGAGCAGTACTTC. The chain combines TRBV28 with TRBJ2-7, with a tentative D call TRBD2 (5 bases). Germline assignment: CDR1 MDHEN and CDR2 SYDVKM. The CDR3 length is 16 residues. With 8 bases removed from V and 1 base from J, the gap between germline ends came to 21 bases.